This is a list of T cell receptor beta chains from one sample in a study of technical replicates of blood from a handful of donors. Measured with immunoSEQ multiplex PCR; TCRdb has only the in-frame clones, and not every one. The sample records approximately 60,000 clones, roughly 89% being singletons. The sequencing sample was made of PBMCs. These TCRs come from a human donor in good health. Some clones in this sample may be carry-over from other donors' samples. Both conserved end residues are part of each CDR3. A D gene is named only where the DNA matches it firmly. Clone size appears in some rows only: once, few, many, or a class for an expanded clone.

TRBJ2-3 - - TRBV7-7 CASSLGTPTDTQYF TGTGCCAGCAGCTTGGGGACACCCACAGATACGCAGTATTTT
TRBJ2-1 - - TRBV5-6 CASSAGLQVSSYNEQFF TGTGCCAGCAGCGCGGGACTCCAGGTGAGCTCCTACAATGAGCAGTTCTTC
TRBJ1-3 - - TRBV4-3 CASSPFLGASDTIYF TGCGCCAGCAGCCCGTTTTTGGGGGCGTCAGACACCATATATTTT
TRBJ1-1 - - TRBV11-2 CASQMTLGATEAFF TGTGCCAGCCAGATGACTTTGGGGGCCACTGAAGCTTTCTTT
TRBJ1-1 - - TRBV6-1 CASRVDRNTEAFF TGTGCCAGCAGGGTGGACAGGAACACTGAAGCTTTCTTT
TRBJ2-7 TRBD2 - TRBV11-2 CASSLVKRGNEQYF TGTGCCAGCAGCTTAGTTAAGCGGGGGAACGAGCAGTACTTC
TRBJ2-2 TRBD2 - TRBV13 CATARGEVAGNTGELFF TGTGCCACCGCCCGAGGGGAAGTAGCGGGAAACACCGGGGAGCTGTTTTTT
TRBJ2-7 - - TRBV19 CASSIVSGTSYEQYF TGTGCCAGTAGTATAGTTAGCGGAACCTCCTACGAGCAGTACTTC
TRBJ1-2 TRBD1 once TRBV5-6 CASSLAPGQNYGYTF TGTGCCAGCAGCTTGGCCCCGGGACAGAACTATGGCTACACCTTC
TRBJ1-6 - few TRBV4-2 CASSQFQRYNSPLHF TGTGCCAGCAGCCAATTCCAGAGGTATAATTCACCCCTCCACTTT
TRBJ1-2 - - TRBV7-9 CASSPVEYYGYTF TGTGCCAGCAGCCCTGTTGAGTACTATGGCTACACCTTC
TRBJ1-4 - - TRBV7-2 CASSRTQADSEKLFF TGTGCCAGCAGCCGTACTCAGGCGGACAGCGAAAAACTGTTTTTT
TRBJ2-3 TRBD2 - TRBV7-9 CASSFWGGADTQYF TGTGCCAGCAGCTTCTGGGGGGGAGCAGATACGCAGTATTTT
TRBJ2-7 TRBD1 - TRBV11-1 CASGADRGLYEQYF TGTGCCAGCGGAGCCGACAGGGGACTCTACGAGCAGTACTTC
TRBJ1-1 - - TRBV11-3 CASSRQTNTEAFF TGTGCCAGCAGCCGACAGACTAACACTGAAGCTTTCTTT
TRBJ2-2 TRBD2 - TRBV6-1 CASSVAGEAGELFF TGTGCCAGCAGCGTAGCGGGAGAGGCCGGGGAGCTGTTTTTT
TRBJ1-5 TRBD1 - TRBV7-9 CASSRGQGQPQHF TGTGCCAGCAGCCGAGGACAGGGACAGCCCCAGCATTTT
TRBJ2-1 - - TRBV11-2 CASSLDVGYNEQFF TGTGCCAGCAGCTTAGATGTCGGCTACAATGAGCAGTTCTTC
TRBJ2-7 - - TRBV27 CASSPPSAGLGWSYEQYF TGTGCCAGCTCCCCCCCGTCGGCGGGTTTGGGTTGGTCCTACGAGCAGTACTTC
TRBJ2-4 - - TRBV5-1 CASSFELAKNIQYF TGCGCCAGCAGTTTTGAACTAGCCAAAAACATTCAGTACTTC
TRBJ1-5 - - TRBV7-6 CASSLSQGLNQPQHF TGTGCCAGCAGCCTCTCACAGGGCCTCAATCAGCCCCAGCATTTT
TRBJ1-1 - - TRBV18 CASSLQNTEAFF TGTGCCAGCTCACTCCAGAACACTGAAGCTTTCTTT